Each of the 27 T cell receptor beta chains below was sequenced from the same sample in a study of vaccination effects on CD4 cells after COVID-19. Antigen-specific CD4+ T cells were expanded (with viral peptide pools) by the ViraFEST assay ahead of sequencing. Subsequent to a culture period of about nine days, CD4+ T cells were isolated. Using immunoSEQ multiplex PCR, the repertoire was profiled, and TCRdb retains in-frame clones only, with some absent. The table has some 59,000 clones, around 85% seen once. For these TCRs, the target antigens are not known. This specimen consisted of CD4+ T cells from PBMCs cultured with HCoV-229E spike peptides, obtained before COVID-19 vaccination. Receptors were obtained from a human donor who received a COVID-19 vaccine.

This CDR3 reads CATSETPGRRASGANVLTF. The CDR3 DNA sequence: TGTGCCACCAGTGAGACTCCGGGACGGAGAGCCTCTGGGGCCAACGTCCTGACTTTC. V is TRBV24-1 and J is TRBJ2-6; D tentatively reads TRBD1 or TRBD2 (5 bases each). V was trimmed by 4 bases and J by 0 bases, leaving 18 bases between them. Germline V gene sequence: CDR1 KGHDR, CDR2 SFDVKD. The length of the CDR3 is 19 residues.

This sequence joins TRBV15 and TRBJ2-2; D not certain. The CDR3 contains 15 residues. Germline values: CDR1 LNHNV, CDR2 YYDKDF (reference sequence). V dropped 0 bases and J dropped 5 bases, with 10 bases sitting between them. The CDR3 DNA follows: TGTGCCACCAGCAGAGATCATACCGGGACCGGGGAGCTGTTTTTT. Translation: CATSRDHTGTGELFF.

The rearrangement joins TRBV2 to TRBJ2-1; 7 nucleotides align to TRBD1. The CDR3 is made up of 16 amino acids. Germline trimming cut 4 bases from V and 8 bases from J; bases unmatched to any gene: 14. Germline CDR1 SNHLY, CDR2 FYNNEI. CDR3 coding DNA: TGTGCCAGCAGTGCCCAACTAACACAGGGGTTCGATGAGCAGTTCTTC. Protein: CASSAQLTQGFDEQFF. Full variable domain (rest looked up from reference TRBV2 and TRBJ2-1): EPEVTQTPSHQVTQMGQEVILRCVPISNHLYFYWYRQILGQKVEFLVSFYNNEISEKSEIFDDQFSVERPDGSNFTLKIRSTKLEDSAMYFCASSAQLTQGFDEQFFGPGTRLTVL.

This clone was observed a single time. The chain recombines TRBV10-3 with TRBJ2-1; a possible D gene is TRBD2 (6 bases). The germline V and J ends were trimmed by 4 bases and 9 bases, with 13 bases remaining between them. The CDR3 covers 13 residues. The germline gives CDR1 ENHRY, CDR2 SYGVKD. CDR3 sequence reads: CAISGASEGEQFF. The CDR3 DNA reads TGTGCCATCAGTGGTGCTAGCGAAGGTGAGCAGTTCTTC.

This clone has just a few counts. The chain joins TRBV3-1 (or the pseudogene TRBV3-2) to TRBJ2-6; D call uncertain. The CDR3 contains 16 residues. Germline lookup yields CDR1 LGHDT and CDR2 YNNKEL (reference sequence). V gave up 8 bases and J gave up 0 bases, with 14 bases separating them. CDR3: CASATTIYSGANVLTF. CDR3 coding DNA: TGTGCCAGCGCTACCACGATTTACTCTGGGGCCAACGTCCTGACTTTC.

This clone has only one observation. The chain couples TRBV19 to TRBJ2-3; 7 bases align to TRBD1. The J segment lost 0 bases and the V segment lost 6 bases, leaving 3 bases of the junction unmatched. CDR3 length: 14 residues. The germline V gene has CDR1 LNHDA and CDR2 SQIVND (reference sequence). This CDR3 is CASRTGASTDTQYF. The CDR3 DNA reads as TGTGCCAGTAGAACAGGGGCTAGCACAGATACGCAGTATTTT.

The chain is built from TRBV2 and TRBJ1-5; 10 bases agree with TRBD1. V lost 7 bases, J lost 1 base, and 4 bases stayed unmatched. CDR1 and CDR2 (germline): SNHLY, FYNNEI. This CDR3 contains 15 residues. The CDR3 nucleotides read TGTGCCAGCAATCCGGGACAGGGGAGCAATCAGCCCCAGCATTTT. It translates to CASNPGQGSNQPQHF.

This chain joins TRBV20-1 and TRBJ2-5; TRBD1 matches at 8 bases. Germline-derived CDR1 and CDR2 are DFQATT and SNEGSKA (reference sequence). The CDR3 is made up of 11 amino acids. The CDR3 here is CMRQGPKTQYF. CDR3 bases: TGCATGAGACAGGGGCCGAAGACCCAGTACTTC.

This rearrangement joins TRBV19 to TRBJ1-1, with D perhaps matching TRBD1 (5 bases). The CDR3 extends over 14 amino acids. CDR1 LNHDA and CDR2 SQIVND come from the germline V gene (reference sequence). Trimming shortened V by 7 bases and J by 1 base, and 13 bases separated the two germline ends. CDR3 loop: CASIGYQGNTEAFF. The CDR3 nucleotides are TGTGCCAGTATAGGGTACCAGGGGAACACTGAAGCTTTCTTT.

V and J are TRBV2 and TRBJ1-6; 8 bases match TRBD1. From germline, CDR1 is SNHLY and CDR2 FYNNEI. The CDR3 spans 13 residues. The trim removed 5 bases at V and 10 bases at J, leaving 4 bases unmatched. As DNA, the CDR3 is TGTGCCAGCAGTTCCGACAGGGGATCACCCCTCCACTTT. Translating it yields CASSSDRGSPLHF.

V gene TRBV9 combines with J gene TRBJ1-4; 11 nucleotides align to TRBD1. The CDR3 consists of 17 residues. V trimming: 0 bases; J trimming: 3 bases; junction bases outside the gene matches: 4. In germline, CDR1 is SGDLS, CDR2 YYNGEE. The CDR3 protein is CASSVGTGGFANEKLFF. CDR3 bases: TGTGCCAGCAGCGTAGGGACAGGGGGCTTCGCTAATGAAAAACTGTTTTTT.

The genes are TRBV19 and TRBJ2-3; 11 bases agree with TRBD2. Looked up from germline, CDR1 is LNHDA and CDR2 is SQIVND (reference sequence). Germline trimming cut 5 bases from V and 6 bases from J; bases unmatched to any gene: 7. This CDR3 is built from 15 residues. CDR3 residues: CASSEGLAVPDTQYF. For the CDR3, the DNA is TGTGCCAGTAGTGAGGGACTAGCGGTACCGGATACGCAGTATTTT.

The CDR3: CASSQSEYGYTF. DNA of the CDR3: TGTGCCAGCAGCCAATCGGAGTATGGCTACACCTTC. The rearrangement uses TRBV3-1 (or the pseudogene TRBV3-2) and TRBJ1-2; the D is unclear. Trimming pared 2 bases from V and 5 bases from J, leaving 6 bases between. Germline loops: CDR1 LGHDT, CDR2 YNNKEL (reference sequence). The CDR3 length is 12 residues.

This clone was seen just once. The gene calls are TRBV19 and TRBJ2-3, with TRBD1 matching over 7 bases. The CDR3 is 14 residues long. Germline CDR1 and CDR2: LNHDA and SQIVND (reference sequence). After removal of 7 bases from V and 5 bases from J, the junction contained 9 bases not matched to a gene. CDR3 sequence (DNA): TGTGCCAGTAACCCACAGGGGAGCGTAGATACGCAGTATTTT. This sequence encodes CASNPQGSVDTQYF.

The V call is TRBV7-2, the J call TRBJ2-2; a weak D match, TRBD1 (5 bases). The V gene's germline CDR1 is SGHTA and CDR2 FQGNSA. Between the trimmed V and J ends, which lost 3 bases and 4 bases, there was a span of 9 bases. The CDR3 runs to 14 residues. CDR3 loop: CASSFTGLTGELFF. For the CDR3, the DNA is TGTGCCAGCAGCTTTACAGGTCTCACCGGGGAGCTGTTTTTT.

This chain uses TRBV7-2 with TRBJ1-3; possible D gene TRBD1, 5 bases. The germline V gene encodes CDR1 SGHTA and CDR2 FQGNSA. The CDR3 covers 15 residues. V lost 4 bases to trimming and J lost 4 bases, with 14 bases between them. CDR3 sequence: CASSSGPPGGNTIYF. In DNA form, the CDR3 reads TGTGCCAGCAGCTCGGGACCACCGGGAGGAAACACCATATATTTT.

CDR3 region: CASSPDRASNYGYTF. DNA of the CDR3: TGTGCCAGCAGCCCTGACAGGGCGTCTAACTATGGCTACACCTTC. The chain combines TRBV7-2 with TRBJ1-2; 7 bases agree with TRBD1. Germline V lookup: CDR1 SGHTA, CDR2 FQGNSA. The V segment lost 5 bases and the J segment 0 bases; nucleotides outside the gene matches: 6. This CDR3 spans 15 amino acids.

J is TRBJ1-3 and V is TRBV19; TRBD1 aligns across 12 bases. Germline-derived CDR1 and CDR2 are LNHDA and SQIVND (reference sequence). The CDR3 sequence is 18 residues long. After removal of 5 bases from V and 1 base from J, the junction contained 9 bases not matched to a gene. CDR3 in DNA: TGTGCCAGTAGTCCGGGACAGGGGGCAAGGGAATCTGGAAACACCATATATTTT. Protein product: CASSPGQGARESGNTIYF.

A few counts support this clone. The V gene is TRBV3-1 (or the pseudogene TRBV3-2), the J gene TRBJ2-1; 9 nucleotides line up with TRBD2. V lost 3 bases, J lost 6 bases, and 6 bases stayed unmatched. The CDR3 length is 15 residues. CDR1 is LGHDT and CDR2 is YNNKEL in the germline V gene (reference sequence). This CDR3 is CASSQIAGVGNEQFF. DNA for the CDR3: TGTGCCAGCAGCCAGATAGCGGGGGTGGGCAATGAGCAGTTCTTC.

This rearrangement joins TRBV6-5 to TRBJ1-1; no clear D. Trimming pared 6 bases from V and 4 bases from J, leaving 12 bases between. Per the germline V gene, CDR1 is MNHEY and CDR2 is SVGAGI. This CDR3 is 13 amino acids long. CDR3 loop: CASRPGSSTEAFF. The CDR3, as DNA: TGTGCCAGCAGGCCCGGGAGCTCCACTGAAGCTTTCTTT.

The chain recombines TRBV19 with TRBJ1-2; 10 bases line up with TRBD1. This CDR3 spans 16 amino acids. The V gene end was trimmed by 3 bases and the J gene end by 6 bases; junction bases not matched to a gene: 10. Looked up from germline, CDR1 is LNHDA and CDR2 is SQIVND (reference sequence). Here the CDR3 DNA reads TGTGCCAGTAGTATCGGTGGGACAGGGGAGTCCAATGGCTACACCTTC. Amino acids: CASSIGGTGESNGYTF.

This chain joins TRBV11-3 and TRBJ2-2; D may be TRBD1 (5 bases). Germline lookup yields CDR1 SGHNT and CDR2 YENEEA. The V gene lost 1 base and the J gene lost 4 bases, with 7 bases spanning the gap. This CDR3 has 14 residues. The CDR3 loop reads CASSLVGATGELFF. The DNA for the CDR3 is TGTGCCAGCAGCTTAGTTGGGGCCACCGGGGAGCTGTTTTTT.

This clone appeared a few times. This chain uses TRBV7-2 with TRBJ2-2; D possibly matches TRBD1 or TRBD2 (5 bases each). The V gene lost 5 bases and the J gene lost 6 bases, with 10 bases spanning the gap. CDR3 size: 13 residues. CDR1 is SGHTA and CDR2 is FQGNSA in the germline V gene. The CDR3 region is CASSPVGAGELFF. Written as DNA, the CDR3 is TGTGCCAGCAGCCCGGTGGGGGCCGGGGAGCTGTTTTTT.

This clone has just a few counts. The rearrangement uses TRBV7-3 and TRBJ1-6; D unresolved. CDR3 size: 14 residues. Trimming removed 3 bases at V and 8 bases at J, with 11 bases between. Looked up from germline, CDR1 is SGHTA and CDR2 is FQGTGA. The CDR3 nucleotides are TGTGCCAGCAGCTTTAAGGGAGGCGATTCACCCCTCCACTTT. Translated: CASSFKGGDSPLHF.

This chain links TRBV18 with TRBJ2-4, with 10 bases identical to TRBD1. J was trimmed by 10 bases and V by 6 bases; bases with no gene match: 9. Germline CDR1 and CDR2: KGHSH and LQKENI. The CDR3 covers 14 residues. Here the CDR3 reads CASSERQGARIQYF. The CDR3 DNA reads TGTGCCAGCTCCGAACGACAGGGGGCTCGAATTCAGTACTTC.

This clone was found a few times. The chain employs TRBV7-2 and TRBJ2-2, with D possibly being TRBD1 or TRBD2 (5 bases each). Per the germline V gene, CDR1 is SGHTA and CDR2 is FQGNSA. V lost 5 bases, J lost 3 bases, and 13 bases lay in between. The CDR3 spans 15 residues. The CDR3 DNA sequence: TGTGCCAGCAGCCCGGGGCGCCGGGACACCGGGGAGCTGTTTTTT. This translates into CASSPGRRDTGELFF.

This CDR3 reads CASKKGGSYEQYV. Here the CDR3 DNA reads TGTGCCAGCAAAAAAGGAGGTTCCTACGAGCAGTACGTC. The chain recombines TRBV27 with TRBJ2-7, with a possible D match to TRBD2 (5 bases). The germline V gene encodes CDR1 MNHEY and CDR2 SMNVEV (reference sequence). CDR3 length: 13 residues. The V end lost 7 bases, the J end lost 1 base, and 11 bases lay between the germline ends.